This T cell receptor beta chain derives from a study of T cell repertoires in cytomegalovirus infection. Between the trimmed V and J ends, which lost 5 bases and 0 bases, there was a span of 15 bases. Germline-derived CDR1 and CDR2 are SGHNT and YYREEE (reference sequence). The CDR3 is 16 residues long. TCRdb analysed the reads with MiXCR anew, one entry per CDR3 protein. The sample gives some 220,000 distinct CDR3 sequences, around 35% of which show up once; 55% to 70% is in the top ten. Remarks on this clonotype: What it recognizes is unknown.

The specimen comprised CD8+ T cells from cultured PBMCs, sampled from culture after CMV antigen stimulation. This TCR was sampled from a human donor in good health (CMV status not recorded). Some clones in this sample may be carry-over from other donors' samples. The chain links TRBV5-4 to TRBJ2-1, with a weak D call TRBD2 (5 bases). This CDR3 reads CASSSTRASSYNEQFF. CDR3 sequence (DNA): TGTGCCAGCAGTTCTACTAGAGCTAGCTCCTACAATGAGCAGTTCTTC.